One T cell receptor beta chain is described in this entry. From germline, CDR1 is SGHNT and CDR2 YYREEE (reference sequence). The V gene lost 1 base and the J gene lost 6 bases, with 10 bases spanning the gap. The CDR3 loop spans 14 amino acids. The method was immunoSEQ multiplex PCR; TCRdb's version includes in-frame clones alone and lacks a portion of them. The sample comprises 100,000 to 150,000 clones, around 89% of which are singletons, and approximately 1.5% rests with the top ten. The entry originates in a study of T cell responses to AZD1222 COVID-19 vaccine. The J gene is TRBJ2-2, the V gene TRBV5-4; D ambiguous. Sequencing used peripheral blood, obtained on day 0 of AZD1222 vaccination. The receptor was isolated from an adult in good health. The CDR3 loop reads CASSLYFTSGELFF. Here the CDR3 DNA reads TGTGCCAGCAGCTTGTATTTTACATCCGGGGAGCTGTTTTTT.